The next 5 T cell receptor beta chains were all read from a single sample in a study of T cell responses to AZD1222 COVID-19 vaccine. Produced via immunoSEQ multiplex PCR; TCRdb's table is partial and in-frame only. The profile shows 150,000 to 200,000 clones, approximately 95% of them singletons. The sequencing here drew on peripheral blood, taken on day 0 of AZD1222 vaccination. These receptors were collected from an adult in good health.

The chain carries TRBV2 and TRBJ1-1; tentative D call: TRBD1 (6 bases). This CDR3 is built from 14 residues. Germline V gene lookup returns CDR1 SNHLY and CDR2 FYNNEI. Trimming took 6 bases from V and 5 from J, leaving 16 bases between them. The CDR3 sequence is CASRGLGGWTEAFF. The CDR3 coding sequence is TGTGCCAGCAGAGGTCTCGGGGGCTGGACTGAAGCTTTCTTT.

This clone was seen a few times. The chain uses TRBV11-1 and TRBJ2-1; D possibly corresponds to TRBD2 (6 bases). This CDR3 region has 16 residues. Germline V lookup: CDR1 SGHAT, CDR2 FQDESV (reference sequence). V lost 5 bases, J lost 6 bases, and 20 bases lay in between. In nucleotides, the CDR3 is TGTGCCAGCAGCCCTCTAAAGGAGGGGATGGGCAATGAGCAGTTCTTC. It codes for CASSPLKEGMGNEQFF.

The chain employs TRBV15 and TRBJ2-7, with 8 nucleotides matching TRBD1. There are 14 residues in the CDR3. Germline trimming cut 1 base from V and 3 bases from J; bases unmatched to any gene: 2. CDR1 LNHNV and CDR2 YYDKDF come from the germline V gene (reference sequence). CDR3 DNA sequence: TGTGCCACCAGCAGAGGGACAGGGATCTACGAGCAGTACTTC. Encoded protein: CATSRGTGIYEQYF.

The V and J genes are TRBV19 and TRBJ1-1; possible D gene TRBD1, 6 bases. The CDR3 consists of 14 residues. V lost 4 bases and J 5 bases, leaving 14 bases between the germline ends. CDR1 LNHDA and CDR2 SQIVND come from the germline V gene (reference sequence). This CDR3 is CASSTGDRWTEAFF. The CDR3 DNA is TGTGCCAGTAGTACAGGGGATAGGTGGACTGAAGCTTTCTTT.

This clone was seen a single time. V usage is TRBV6-5 and J usage is TRBJ2-1; a possible D gene is TRBD1 (5 bases). V was cut by 7 bases and J by 3 bases, with 13 bases left in between. The CDR3 runs to 14 residues. CDR1 is MNHEY, CDR2 SVGAGI, per germline. The CDR3 loop reads CASTFLQDYNEQFF. The DNA of the CDR3 is TGTGCCAGCACCTTTTTACAGGACTACAATGAGCAGTTCTTC.